The TCR beta chain described here comes from a study of T cell changes during pregnancy in multiple sclerosis. V lost 0 bases and J 0 bases, leaving 13 bases between the germline ends. This CDR3 spans 17 amino acids. Germline loops: CDR1 LNHDA, CDR2 SQIVND (reference sequence). The method was immunoSEQ multiplex PCR; TCRdb's version includes in-frame clones alone and lacks a portion of them. Altogether around 66,000 clones are present, roughly nine tenths being singletons, with the ten largest covering approximately 1.4%. The TCR originated in a female donor in good health, enrolled as a control in a pregnancy study. This specimen was peripheral blood, taken after pregnancy. The chain recombines TRBV19 with TRBJ2-3; no clear D. The CDR3 region is CASSIDLETASTDTQYF. The CDR3 DNA sequence: TGTGCCAGTAGTATAGATCTCGAAACAGCAAGCACAGATACGCAGTATTTT.